The subject of this entry is one T cell receptor beta chain. What it binds is not known. The data stem from a study of T cell responses to AZD1222 COVID-19 vaccine. Study-level results: Most donors were white British, females outnumbered males, and clonal diversity was possibly underestimated. Across the whole spike, CD4 TCRs peaked at regions 160-218 and 743-854.

Generated by immunoSEQ multiplex PCR, the TCRdb table keeps only in-frame clones and is missing some. The sample consists of about 180,000 clones, around nine tenths of them appearing once. The specimen was peripheral blood, collected 28 days after the second AZD1222 dose. The receptor comes from an adult who received the AZD1222 COVID-19 vaccine.

In DNA form, the CDR3 reads TGTGCCAGCAGCCCAACCTTGGGGGAAAAACTGTTTTTT. Its translation is CASSPTLGEKLFF. The chain employs TRBV13 and TRBJ1-4, with no clear D. Trimming took 5 bases from V and 8 from J, leaving 12 bases between them. Germline assignment: CDR1 PRHDT and CDR2 FYEKMQ (reference sequence). This CDR3 comprises 13 residues.